The rows below give T cell receptor beta chains drawn from one sample of a study of T cell changes during pregnancy in multiple sclerosis. Sequenced by immunoSEQ multiplex PCR; TCRdb stores in-frame clones only, minus some. Among about 47,000 clones, roughly nine tenths were seen once, and the ten largest hold more than 7.5%. This specimen was CD8+ T cells from peripheral blood mononuclear cells, taken in the second trimester of pregnancy. The receptors here all came from a female donor with multiple sclerosis, enrolled in a pregnancy study. Both conserved end residues are part of each CDR3. The D gene is left open where the match is weak. The listing skips clone size in some rows; elsewhere it reads once, few, many or a size class.

size: few; length: 15; J: TRBJ2-7; V: TRBV7-9; D: TRBD1; DNA: TGTGCCAGCAGCTCGGACAGGGGCCCAGCCTACGAGCAGTACTTC; CDR3: CASSSDRGPAYEQYF
size: NA; length: 15; J: TRBJ2-3; V: TRBV30; D: NA; DNA: TGTGCCTGGAGTGTCCCCGACGGGGTGGGGGATACGCAGTATTTT; CDR3: CAWSVPDGVGDTQYF
size: few; length: 14; J: TRBJ2-2; V: TRBV7-6; D: NA; DNA: TGTGCCAGCAGCCTGGGACTCAACACCGGGGAGCTGTTTTTT; CDR3: CASSLGLNTGELFF
size: NA; length: 12; J: TRBJ2-7; V: TRBV2; D: NA; DNA: TGTGCCAGCAGTGAAAGCGGGTACGAGCAGTACTTC; CDR3: CASSESGYEQYF
size: NA; length: 14; J: TRBJ2-7; V: TRBV28; D: TRBD1; DNA: TGTGCCAGCAGTTCCCGGGACAGGGGCTACGAGCAGTACTTC; CDR3: CASSSRDRGYEQYF
size: NA; length: 12; J: TRBJ2-2; V: TRBV9; D: NA; DNA: TGTGCCAGCAGCCTCCCGACCGGGGAGCTGTTTTTT; CDR3: CASSLPTGELFF
size: NA; length: 13; J: TRBJ2-7; V: TRBV7-9; D: NA; DNA: TGTGCCAGCAGCGCCGGGTCAGCCTACGAGCAGTACTTC; CDR3: CASSAGSAYEQYF
size: NA; length: 15; J: TRBJ2-2; V: TRBV6-1; D: NA; DNA: TGTGCCAGCAAAGATGGACAGACTAACACCGGGGAGCTGTTTTTT; CDR3: CASKDGQTNTGELFF
size: few; length: 12; J: TRBJ1-1; V: TRBV4-1; D: NA; DNA: TGCGCCAGCAGCCGGCCTGGCAGTGAAGCTTTCTTT; CDR3: CASSRPGSEAFF
size: NA; length: 14; J: TRBJ2-7; V: TRBV5-1; D: TRBD1; DNA: TGCGCCAGCAGCCCCGGGACAGGTGAAGACGAGCAGTACTTC; CDR3: CASSPGTGEDEQYF
size: NA; length: 13; J: TRBJ1-5; V: TRBV5-6; D: NA; DNA: TGTGCCAGCAGCTTGCAGAGCAATCAGCCCCAGCATTTT; CDR3: CASSLQSNQPQHF
size: NA; length: 13; J: TRBJ2-7; V: TRBV2; D: TRBD2; DNA: TGTGCCAGCAGACCTGGCGGGGGGGCCCAACAGTACTTC; CDR3: CASRPGGGAQQYF
size: NA; length: 16; J: TRBJ2-1; V: TRBV9; D: TRBD2; DNA: TGTGCCAGCAGCGGACTAGCGGGAGAGAATTACAATGAGCAGTTCTTC; CDR3: CASSGLAGENYNEQFF
size: NA; length: 12; J: TRBJ1-1; V: TRBV29-1; D: TRBD1; DNA: TGCAGCGCCCCGCTACAGGGGACTGAAGCTTTCTTT; CDR3: CSAPLQGTEAFF
size: once; length: 15; J: TRBJ1-1; V: TRBV7-6; D: NA; DNA: TGTGCCAGCAGCTCTGCCGTAGGAGGGAACACTGAAGCTTTCTTT; CDR3: CASSSAVGGNTEAFF
size: once; length: 15; J: TRBJ2-2; V: TRBV13; D: NA; DNA: TGTGCCAGCAGCTCAGACCATCAGGGGACCGGGGAGCTGTTTTTT; CDR3: CASSSDHQGTGELFF
size: NA; length: 14; J: TRBJ1-1; V: TRBV9; D: NA; DNA: TGTGCCAGCAGCTCGCCACAGAAGAACACTGAAGCTTTCTTT; CDR3: CASSSPQKNTEAFF
size: NA; length: 14; J: TRBJ1-1; V: TRBV7-6; D: NA; DNA: TGTGCCAGCAGCACGGGTACTATGAACACTGAAGCTTTCTTT; CDR3: CASSTGTMNTEAFF
size: NA; length: 14; J: TRBJ2-7; V: TRBV9; D: NA; DNA: TGTGCCAGCAGCGTAGGCCCACTGGAGTACGAGCAGTACTTC; CDR3: CASSVGPLEYEQYF
size: NA; length: 17; J: TRBJ2-1; V: TRBV19; D: TRBD2; DNA: TGTGCCAGTAGTACCCGACTAGCGGGGGGCCAATACAATGAGCAGTTCTTC; CDR3: CASSTRLAGGQYNEQFF
size: NA; length: 13; J: TRBJ1-4; V: TRBV6-1; D: NA; DNA: TGTGCCGGACACGGTGCGACTAATGAAAAACTGTTTTTT; CDR3: CAGHGATNEKLFF
size: NA; length: 17; J: TRBJ2-1; V: TRBV29-1; D: TRBD1; DNA: TGCAGCGTTGAAGATCTTTCACGGACAGGGATTTACAATGAGCAGTTCTTC; CDR3: CSVEDLSRTGIYNEQFF
size: NA; length: 14; J: TRBJ2-7; V: TRBV13; D: TRBD1; DNA: TGTGCCAGCAGCTTAGGCAGGGGGCACTACGAGCAGTACTTC; CDR3: CASSLGRGHYEQYF
size: NA; length: 13; J: TRBJ2-7; V: TRBV19; D: NA; DNA: TGTGCCAGTAGCCAAAGGCCCCGGGGCGAGCAGTACTTC; CDR3: CASSQRPRGEQYF
size: NA; length: 15; J: TRBJ2-2; V: TRBV9; D: NA; DNA: TGTGCCAGCATCCAGGGGCAGGACGCGACCGGGGAGCTGTTTTTT; CDR3: CASIQGQDATGELFF
size: NA; length: 13; J: TRBJ1-2; V: TRBV9; D: NA; DNA: TGTGCCAGCAGCGAGGGGTACTCATATGGCTACACCTTC; CDR3: CASSEGYSYGYTF
size: NA; length: 14; J: TRBJ2-5; V: TRBV5-1; D: NA; DNA: TGCGCCAGCAGACCTCCCAGGGGTTTACAGACCCAGTACTTC; CDR3: CASRPPRGLQTQYF
size: few; length: 16; J: TRBJ1-2; V: TRBV27; D: TRBD1; DNA: TGTGCCAGCAGTTTTGTTTCGACAGGACAGGGCGAAGGCTACACCTTC; CDR3: CASSFVSTGQGEGYTF